The 14 T cell receptor beta chains below come from one sample, sequenced in a study of radiation and T cells in renal cell carcinoma. Assay used: immunoSEQ multiplex PCR; TCRdb lists only in-frame clones, some missing. The sample yields tens of thousands of clones, approximately 83% seen once. Time point of the sample: baseline pretreatment blood. Stated treatment: 15 Gy SBRT to primary tumor, nephrectomy 4 weeks later. The specimen comprised blood, sampled from a patient whose treatment included radiotherapy and nephrectomy. These receptors all stem from a woman in her 70s with renal cell carcinoma.

This chain uses TRBV7-9 with TRBJ2-6; unclear D gene. Per germline, CDR1 SEHNR and CDR2 FQNEAQ (reference sequence). V shed 2 bases and J shed 5 bases, with 10 bases lying between them. The CDR3 sequence is 15 residues long. CDR3 amino acids: CASSLLSGRANVLTF. For the CDR3, the DNA is TGTGCCAGCAGCTTACTCTCCGGTCGGGCCAACGTCCTGACTTTC.

The chain links TRBV5-3 to TRBJ2-7; TRBD2 agrees at 9 bases. TRBV5-3 is an ORF, with its function uncertain. The V gene end was trimmed by 4 bases and the J gene end by 2 bases; junction bases not matched to a gene: 13. The CDR3 spans 17 residues. The DNA for the CDR3 is TGTGCCAGAAGCCCTGGACTAGCGTCCCCCTGGGCCTACGAGCAGTACTTC. Translation: CARSPGLASPWAYEQYF.

The chain couples TRBV4-1 to TRBJ1-1, with D perhaps matching TRBD1 (5 bases). Trimming shortened V by 4 bases and J by 4 bases, and 16 bases separated the two germline ends. Germline V gene sequence: CDR1 MGHRA, CDR2 YSYEKL. The CDR3 is 15 amino acids. The CDR3 DNA reads as TGCGCCAGCAGCCCCCCGAGGGCGGGGGGCACTGAAGCTTTCTTT. Its protein is CASSPPRAGGTEAFF.

The chain employs TRBV11-2 and TRBJ2-3; D ambiguous. V lost 4 bases, J lost 2 bases, and 16 bases lay in between. Germline CDR1 reads SGHAT; CDR2 reads FQNNGV. This CDR3 contains 16 residues. Written as DNA, the CDR3 is TGTGCCAGCAGCTCCTTCTTGGCCTCAAACACAGATACGCAGTATTTT. Translation gives CASSSFLASNTDTQYF.

This sequence joins TRBV5-6 and TRBJ1-2; 7 nucleotides match TRBD1. Germline lookup yields CDR1 SGHDT and CDR2 YYEEEE. The V segment lost 5 bases and the J segment 2 bases; nucleotides outside the gene matches: 6. The CDR3 has 14 amino acids. CDR3 sequence: CASSMDRKNYGYTF. CDR3 DNA: TGTGCCAGCAGTATGGACAGGAAAAACTATGGCTACACCTTC.

As concerns this clone: The identical CDR3 is also encoded by other nucleotide sequences in the sample. The rearrangement links TRBV11-3 to TRBJ2-5, with 7 nucleotides matching TRBD2. CDR3 length: 17 amino acids. The ends lost 8 bases at V and 2 bases at J; junction bases unmatched: 17. Germline assignment: CDR1 SGHNT and CDR2 YENEEA. The chain's CDR3 is CASYEAGEVVSQETQYF. The CDR3 nucleotides are TGTGCCAGCTATGAGGCGGGGGAGGTGGTGAGTCAAGAGACCCAGTACTTC.

The genes are TRBV27 and TRBJ2-1; a possible D gene is TRBD2 (6 bases). Per the germline V gene, CDR1 is MNHEY and CDR2 is SMNVEV (reference sequence). Trimming left V 5 bases short and J 6 bases short, with 11 bases between. The CDR3 runs to 13 residues. The CDR3 nucleotides read TGTGCCAGCAGTCCACTAGCTACCAATGAGCAGTTCTTC. Translated, it gives CASSPLATNEQFF.

The chain has TRBV7-6 and TRBJ1-4, with 7 positions matching TRBD1. CDR1 SGHVS and CDR2 FNYEAQ come from the germline V gene. The CDR3 contains 15 residues. V trimming: 5 bases; J trimming: 5 bases; junction bases outside the gene matches: 8. Here the CDR3 DNA reads TGTGCCAGCAGCCCCGGGGGGACAGAAAATGAAAAACTGTTTTTT. It yields the protein CASSPGGTENEKLFF.

This chain uses TRBV5-1 with TRBJ2-7; 8 bases match TRBD1. Germline trimming cut 0 bases from V and 6 bases from J; bases unmatched to any gene: 2. The CDR3 is 13 residues long. In germline, CDR1 is SGHRS, CDR2 YFSETQ. This CDR3 is CASSLGQGSEQYF. DNA of the CDR3: TGCGCCAGCAGCTTGGGACAGGGGAGCGAGCAGTACTTC.

The chain carries TRBV29-1 and TRBJ2-5; 9 nucleotides match TRBD1. CDR3 length: 12 amino acids. Germline-derived CDR1 and CDR2 are SQVTM and ANQGSEA. Unmatched junction bases numbered 4, after V lost 6 bases and J lost 5 bases. For the CDR3, the DNA is TGCAGCGTGAACAGGGGGCGGGAGACCCAGTACTTC. It encodes CSVNRGRETQYF.

The rearrangement joins TRBV4-1 to TRBJ1-2; D gene unclear. The CDR3 totals 16 residues. V was trimmed by 0 bases and J by 0 bases, leaving 11 bases between them. The germline gives CDR1 MGHRA, CDR2 YSYEKL. The CDR3 DNA sequence: TGCGCCAGCAGCCAAGATGTATTGAAGACTAACTATGGCTACACCTTC. Translating it yields CASSQDVLKTNYGYTF.

Here the CDR3 reads CASRSSLYEQYF. CDR3 nucleotide sequence: TGTGCCAGCAGGTCAAGCCTCTACGAGCAGTACTTC. The chain is built from TRBV28 and TRBJ2-7; no clear D. With 6 bases removed from V and 3 bases from J, the gap between germline ends came to 9 bases. This CDR3 region has 12 residues. The V gene's germline CDR1 is MDHEN and CDR2 SYDVKM. Filled out from reference TRBV28 and TRBJ2-7, the complete variable domain reads DVKVTQSSRYLVKRTGEKVFLECVQDMDHENMFWYRQDPGLGLRLIYFSYDVKMKEKGDIPEGYSVSREKKERFSLILESASTNQTSMYLCASRSSLYEQYFGPGTRLTVT.

The rearrangement joins TRBV4-1 to TRBJ1-3; weak D call: TRBD1 (5 bases). The germline V and J ends were trimmed by 0 bases and 3 bases, with 12 bases remaining between them. CDR1 is MGHRA and CDR2 is YSYEKL in the germline V gene. The CDR3 totals 16 residues. The CDR3 sequence: CASSQDQGSGGNTIYF. The CDR3 DNA sequence: TGCGCCAGCAGCCAAGATCAGGGAAGTGGTGGAAACACCATATATTTT.

The chain links TRBV6-4 to TRBJ1-6; 8 nucleotides align to TRBD1. The CDR3 loop spans 16 amino acids. The germline CDR1 and CDR2 sequences are MRHNA and SNTAGT. V lost 4 bases, J lost 6 bases, and 8 bases stayed unmatched. The CDR3 is CASSATGTGLNSPLHF. CDR3 in DNA: TGTGCCAGCAGTGCTACCGGGACAGGCCTTAATTCACCCCTCCACTTT.